The 21 T cell receptor beta chains below all came from one sample that was sequenced in a study of cytomegalovirus exposure and HLA in healthy donors. The table came from immunoSEQ multiplex PCR; TCRdb's copy has only in-frame clones and leaves some out. This sample yields about 180,000 clones, of which 85% are seen a single time; approximately 16% belongs to the top ten. The sample taken for sequencing was PBMCs. The source of these receptors is a man between 18 and 29 years old in good health and CMV-seropositive.

The chain couples TRBV7-9 to TRBJ1-4, with D unresolved. V was pared by 4 bases and J by 7 bases, with 4 bases between. Germline V gene lookup returns CDR1 SEHNR and CDR2 FQNEAQ (reference sequence). The CDR3 has 11 amino acids. The CDR3 nucleotides read TGTGCCAGCAGCTCGGGTGAAAAACTGTTTTTT. Translating gives CASSSGEKLFF.

The chain recombines TRBV7-3 with TRBJ2-1; 9 positions agree with TRBD2. Trimming took 1 base from V and 10 from J; bases not matched to a gene: 8. There are 15 residues in the CDR3. Germline V gene sequence: CDR1 SGHTA, CDR2 FQGTGA. The CDR3: CASSLSGAGGHEQFF. CDR3 sequence (DNA): TGTGCCAGCAGCTTAAGTGGCGCGGGGGGGCACGAGCAGTTCTTC.

This chain uses TRBV27 with TRBJ2-1, with 8 bases matching TRBD2. The germline gives CDR1 MNHEY, CDR2 SMNVEV (reference sequence). Losses at the gene ends were 4 bases for V and 12 bases for J; bases not matched to a gene: 17. The CDR3 consists of 16 residues. CDR3 sequence: CASSWTGTRGPSRQFF. CDR3 DNA sequence: TGTGCCAGCAGTTGGACCGGGACTAGGGGCCCAAGTCGGCAGTTCTTC.

The chain links TRBV7-3 to TRBJ2-3, with D perhaps TRBD2 (6 bases). The CDR3 sequence is 15 residues long. Trimming shortened V by 2 bases and J by 4 bases, and 13 bases separated the two germline ends. Per the germline V gene, CDR1 is SGHTA and CDR2 is FQGTGA. The CDR3 reads CASSLYGGSSDTQYF. CDR3 coding DNA: TGTGCCAGCAGCTTATACGGGGGTTCATCAGATACGCAGTATTTT.

CDR3 bases: TGTGCCAGCAGCTTAGAGGGGGGGCCAGTAAATGAGCAGTTCTTC. Translating it yields CASSLEGGPVNEQFF. The chain links TRBV7-6 to TRBJ2-1; D possibly corresponds to TRBD2 (7 bases). The CDR3 totals 15 residues. CDR1 SGHVS and CDR2 FNYEAQ come from the germline V gene. The ends were cut back, 1 base at V and 7 bases at J, with 14 bases in the middle.

The chain couples TRBV7-9 to TRBJ2-3, with 10 bases identical to TRBD1. The V and J ends lost 5 bases and 6 bases, in that order; junction bases with no gene match: 11. CDR3 length equals 16 residues. Germline assignment: CDR1 SEHNR and CDR2 FQNEAQ (reference sequence). The CDR3: CASSTRQGARWDTQYF. In DNA form, the CDR3 reads TGTGCCAGCAGCACGCGACAGGGGGCGAGGTGGGATACGCAGTATTTT.

CDR3 bases: TGTGCCAGCACCTTGGGGGGGAGAGGAACCGGGGAGCTGTTTTTT. Its protein is CASTLGGRGTGELFF. This rearrangement joins TRBV6-5 to TRBJ2-2; 7 bases line up with TRBD2. This CDR3 is 15 amino acids long. From germline, CDR1 is MNHEY and CDR2 SVGAGI. V gave up 7 bases and J gave up 5 bases; unmatched junction bases: 10.

This clone was recorded only once. The DNA is left out, because the CDR3 cannot be placed on it with certainty; the CDR3 is given as TCRdb lists it. V is TRBV28 and J is TRBJ2-1; no check of the table's D call, TRBD1, against the DNA was made. CDR1 MDHEN and CDR2 SYDVKM come from the germline V gene. The CDR3 adds up to 17 amino acids, both ends counted. The chain's CDR3 is CASSLSLVGTGASHSFF.

In this sample, this clone turned up once. The chain links TRBV20-1 to TRBJ1-1; D might be TRBD1 (5 bases). This CDR3 has 10 residues. The V and J ends lost 1 base and 10 bases respectively, with 7 bases between them. Germline V gives CDR1 DFQATT, CDR2 SNEGSKA (reference sequence). The CDR3 spells CSARGGTAFF. In DNA, the CDR3 is TGCAGTGCTAGAGGGGGCACAGCTTTCTTT.

CDR3 region: CASTRDQFNGQPQHF. The CDR3 nucleotides are TGTGCCAGTACCCGGGATCAGTTTAACGGTCAGCCCCAGCATTTT. J is TRBJ1-5 and V is TRBV19; D gene ambiguous. The CDR3 totals 15 residues. V lost 7 bases and J 6 bases, leaving 19 bases between the germline ends. Germline CDR1 LNHDA, CDR2 SQIVND (reference sequence).

The gene calls are TRBV6-5 and TRBJ1-1; D unresolved. This CDR3 is 15 amino acids long. V was trimmed by 1 base and J by 0 bases, leaving 9 bases between them. Germline lookup yields CDR1 MNHEY and CDR2 SVGAGI. The chain's CDR3 is CASSYLRQMNTEAFF. DNA of the CDR3: TGTGCCAGCAGTTACTTGAGGCAAATGAACACTGAAGCTTTCTTT.

The chain employs TRBV9 and TRBJ2-3, with 12 bases lining up with TRBD2. This CDR3 comprises 15 residues. V gave up 3 bases and J gave up 4 bases; unmatched junction bases: 3. CDR1 and CDR2 (germline): SGDLS, YYNGEE. CDR3: CASSGRTSGADTQYF. The CDR3 nucleotides are TGTGCCAGCAGCGGGAGGACTAGCGGGGCAGATACGCAGTATTTT.

The rearrangement joins TRBV5-1 to TRBJ2-3; 8 bases line up with TRBD2. CDR1 SGHRS and CDR2 YFSETQ come from the germline V gene. Trimming cost V 3 bases and J 0 bases; bases outside gene matches: 15. The CDR3 extends over 19 amino acids. The CDR3 region is CASSSFLNLAGQSTDTQYF. The CDR3 DNA reads as TGCGCCAGCAGCTCCTTCTTGAATTTAGCGGGACAAAGCACAGATACGCAGTATTTT.

The rearrangement joins TRBV19 to TRBJ2-7, with a tentative D call TRBD1 (6 bases). Trimming pared 3 bases from V and 6 bases from J, leaving 18 bases between. The CDR3 has 15 residues. Germline V lookup: CDR1 LNHDA, CDR2 SQIVND (reference sequence). CDR3 amino acids: CASSIGPGRGREQYF. CDR3 in DNA: TGTGCCAGTAGTATCGGGCCGGGCAGGGGACGCGAGCAGTACTTC.

The chain employs TRBV2 and TRBJ2-2; a possible D gene is TRBD2 (6 bases). Trimming stripped 9 bases from V and 0 bases from J, with 11 bases between. This CDR3 contains 14 residues. Germline V lookup: CDR1 SNHLY, CDR2 FYNNEI. The DNA of the CDR3 is TGTGCCAGTATGGAGGGGTCGAACACCGGGGAGCTGTTTTTT. It translates to CASMEGSNTGELFF.

This rearrangement joins TRBV6-5 to TRBJ2-1; 9 bases map to TRBD1. The germline CDR1 and CDR2 sequences are MNHEY and SVGAGI. The V gene end was trimmed by 6 bases and the J gene end by 1 base; junction bases not matched to a gene: 4. The CDR3 extends over 15 amino acids. CDR3 sequence: CASSPGTGSYNEQFF. CDR3 coding DNA: TGTGCCAGCAGCCCAGGGACAGGGTCCTACAATGAGCAGTTCTTC.

The V and J genes are TRBV7-2 and TRBJ2-2; 7 nucleotides match TRBD1. CDR3 size: 15 residues. CDR1 and CDR2 from the germline V gene are SGHTA and FQGNSA. With 8 bases clipped from V and 1 base from J, the junction kept 7 bases outside the gene matches. CDR3 protein: CASGRQGQNTGELFF. The CDR3 nucleotides are TGTGCCAGCGGACGACAGGGACAGAACACCGGGGAGCTGTTTTTT.

J is TRBJ2-7 and V is TRBV7-9, with D uncertain. The CDR3 has 14 amino acids. Per the germline V gene, CDR1 is SEHNR and CDR2 is FQNEAQ (reference sequence). V was trimmed by 1 base and J by 2 bases, leaving 9 bases between them. The CDR3 region has the DNA TGTGCCAGCAGCTTAGTGGGCCTTACCTACGAGCAGTACTTC. Its translation: CASSLVGLTYEQYF.

The chain uses TRBV29-1 and TRBJ1-1; tentative D call: TRBD1 (5 bases). The CDR3 spans 13 residues. Germline values: CDR1 SQVTM, CDR2 ANQGSEA. The V end was cut by 7 bases, the J end by 3 bases, with 15 bases between. The CDR3, as DNA: TGCAGCGGAGGTGGACACGTGGACACTGAAGCTTTCTTT. Translation gives CSGGGHVDTEAFF.

The V gene is TRBV6-5, the J gene TRBJ1-2, with D tentatively TRBD1 (6 bases). V was cut by 4 bases and J by 4 bases, with 16 bases left in between. This CDR3 has 15 residues. Looked up from germline, CDR1 is MNHEY and CDR2 is SVGAGI. CDR3: CASSSLGGASYGYTF. The CDR3 DNA reads as TGTGCCAGCAGTTCCCTTGGGGGGGCGAGCTATGGCTACACCTTC.

The genes are TRBV27 and TRBJ1-5; 7 bases fit TRBD1. This CDR3 is built from 16 residues. V trimming: 0 bases; J trimming: 6 bases; junction bases outside the gene matches: 8. Per the germline V gene, CDR1 is MNHEY and CDR2 is SMNVEV (reference sequence). The CDR3 loop is CASSLSPQGHGQPQHF. In DNA, the CDR3 is TGTGCCAGCAGTTTATCCCCACAGGGGCACGGTCAGCCCCAGCATTTT.